This T cell receptor (beta chain) was retrieved from a study of blood T cell repertoires in COVID-19. Generated by immunoSEQ multiplex PCR, the TCRdb table keeps only in-frame clones and is missing some. The sample carries approximately 290,000 clones, approximately 90% recorded once. Material for sequencing was peripheral blood. The sequence was collected from a woman aged 25 to 39 with COVID-19, enrolled during active disease.

The DNA of the CDR3 is TGCAGTGCTAGTCGCGTCCCCTACGAGCAGTACTTC. Translation gives CSASRVPYEQYF. The J gene is TRBJ2-7, the V gene TRBV20-1; D not certain. Looked up from germline, CDR1 is DFQATT and CDR2 is SNEGSKA (reference sequence). The CDR3 length is 12 residues. Trimming left V 3 bases short and J 2 bases short, with 8 bases between.